Shown below are 20 T cell receptor beta chains from a single sample sequenced in a study of blood T cell repertoires in COVID-19. This table comes from immunoSEQ multiplex PCR, and its TCRdb copy is limited to in-frame clones, with some not included. There are tens of thousands of clones in the sample; roughly 80% occur only once, and nearly 25% lies in the top ten. The sequenced material came from peripheral blood. The receptor source for this set is an elderly man with active or convalescent COVID-19.

This clone was counted a single time. J is TRBJ1-6 and V is TRBV2, with D uncertain. V was clipped by 5 bases and J by 15 bases, with 20 bases between them. Germline CDR1 and CDR2: SNHLY and FYNNEI. The CDR3 spans 14 residues. The CDR3 loop is CASSFHRDVPILHF. CDR3 coding DNA: TGTGCCAGCAGTTTTCACCGGGATGTGCCGATCCTCCACTTT.

The chain combines TRBV30 with TRBJ2-5; perhaps TRBD1 as D (6 bases). In germline, CDR1 is GTSNPN, CDR2 SVGIG (reference sequence). This CDR3 spans 16 amino acids. V lost 2 bases to trimming and J lost 0 bases, with 16 bases between them. The CDR3 DNA reads TGTGCCTGGAGTCCACCGTTGGGGGCGTACCAAGAGACCCAGTACTTC. Translation gives CAWSPPLGAYQETQYF.

This clone was found a few times. This chain uses TRBV28 with TRBJ2-5; D uncertain. There are 17 residues in the CDR3. In germline, CDR1 is MDHEN, CDR2 SYDVKM. Trimming left V 3 bases short and J 5 bases short, with 22 bases between. CDR3 in DNA: TGTGCCAGCAGTTTGGGCTTTTCGGCAGCCTCTGGGGAGACCCAGTACTTC. It codes for CASSLGFSAASGETQYF.

V and J are TRBV6-5 and TRBJ1-6, with a possible D match to TRBD1 (5 bases). The germline V gene has CDR1 MNHEY and CDR2 SVGAGI. V lost 4 bases, J lost 9 bases, and 10 bases lay in between. The CDR3 sequence is 13 residues long. Here the CDR3 reads CASSSLQGSPLHF. Written as DNA, the CDR3 is TGTGCCAGCAGTTCCCTCCAGGGTTCACCCCTCCACTTT.

This chain connects TRBV18 to TRBJ1-1; TRBD1 might be the D (5 bases). V was cut by 4 bases and J by 2 bases, with 8 bases left in between. The CDR3 has 13 residues. Germline CDR1 and CDR2: KGHSH and LQKENI. The CDR3 is CASSRGENTEAFF. Here the CDR3 DNA reads TGTGCCAGCTCACGGGGGGAAAACACTGAAGCTTTCTTT.

The V and J genes are TRBV7-2 and TRBJ2-4, with 8 bases lining up with TRBD1. The CDR3 runs to 15 residues. The V segment lost 1 base and the J segment 5 bases; nucleotides outside the gene matches: 4. Germline-derived CDR1 and CDR2 are SGHTA and FQGNSA. The CDR3 bases are TGTGCCAGCAGCTTAGATTCAGGGGGCGAAAACATTCAGTACTTC. The encoded protein is CASSLDSGGENIQYF.

This clone was seen more than once but under ten times. The chain is built from TRBV6-2 or TRBV6-3 and TRBJ1-2; 8 nucleotides match TRBD1. V trimming: 2 bases; J trimming: 5 bases; junction bases outside the gene matches: 7. Germline values: CDR1 MNHEY, CDR2 SVGEGT. The CDR3 is made up of 15 amino acids. Here the CDR3 DNA reads TGTGCCAGCAGTTACCCTTCCGACAGGGGATATGGCTACACCTTC. It specifies CASSYPSDRGYGYTF.

J is TRBJ1-5 and V is TRBV3-1 (or the pseudogene TRBV3-2); TRBD1 aligns across 12 bases. V shed 3 bases and J 4 bases; nucleotides not matched to a gene: 4. The CDR3 has 16 amino acids. In germline, CDR1 is LGHDT, CDR2 YNNKEL (reference sequence). The CDR3, as DNA: TGTGCCAGCAGCCACGGGGACAGGGGGCTAAATCAGCCCCAGCATTTT. Amino acid sequence: CASSHGDRGLNQPQHF.

This clone appeared once. The J gene is TRBJ1-2, the V gene TRBV4-1; 7 positions match TRBD1. CDR3 size: 15 residues. V lost 0 bases and J lost 8; bases outside the gene matches: 9. Germline CDR1 reads MGHRA; CDR2 reads YSYEKL. The CDR3 sequence is CASSQDGLGQKGYTF. The CDR3 coding sequence is TGCGCCAGCAGCCAAGATGGGTTGGGACAGAAGGGCTACACCTTC.

The chain recombines TRBV27 with TRBJ1-1, with D hard to call. CDR1 and CDR2 from the germline V gene are MNHEY and SMNVEV (reference sequence). CDR3 size: 13 residues. Trimming stripped 5 bases from V and 1 base from J, with 8 bases between. The CDR3 nucleotides are TGTGCCAGCAGTACGACAAGGAACACTGAAGCTTTCTTT. Its translation: CASSTTRNTEAFF.

V gene TRBV5-4 combines with J gene TRBJ1-2, with D unclear. The CDR3 is 13 residues long. In germline, CDR1 is SGHNT, CDR2 YYREEE (reference sequence). The V end lost 0 bases, the J end lost 1 base, and 4 bases lay between the germline ends. CDR3 nucleotides: TGTGCCAGCAGCTTGGACGGTAACTATGGCTACACCTTC. It is translated as CASSLDGNYGYTF.

The chain joins TRBV7-3 to TRBJ2-3; D perhaps matches TRBD2 (6 bases). CDR1 and CDR2 (germline): SGHTA, FQGTGA. With 0 bases removed from V and 3 bases from J, the gap between germline ends came to 10 bases. The CDR3 loop spans 15 amino acids. CDR3 nucleotides: TGTGCCAGCAGCTTAACCCTTCTAGCGACAGATACGCAGTATTTT. It yields the protein CASSLTLLATDTQYF.

The V and J genes are TRBV9 and TRBJ2-1; the match to TRBD1 covers 9 bases. J was trimmed by 7 bases and V by 0 bases; bases with no gene match: 5. From germline, CDR1 is SGDLS and CDR2 YYNGEE. The CDR3 contains 15 residues. The CDR3 region has the DNA TGTGCCAGCAGCGTAGAGGGGACAGGGATGAATGAGCAGTTCTTC. Its protein is CASSVEGTGMNEQFF.

V is TRBV7-8 and J is TRBJ2-7; D ambiguous. This CDR3 spans 14 amino acids. V lost 6 bases, J lost 2 bases, and 14 bases lay in between. Germline V lookup: CDR1 SGHVS, CDR2 FQNEAQ. CDR3 bases: TGTGCCAGCAGTATGAACAGAGCCCCCTACGAGCAGTACTTC. This gives the protein CASSMNRAPYEQYF.

The chain is built from TRBV3-1 (or the pseudogene TRBV3-2) and TRBJ1-5; 8 nucleotides agree with TRBD1. CDR3 length equals 15 residues. V lost 1 base, J lost 5 bases, and 4 bases stayed unmatched. The germline V gene has CDR1 LGHDT and CDR2 YNNKEL (reference sequence). The CDR3 here is CASSQAGQGDQPQHF. CDR3 DNA: TGTGCCAGCAGCCAAGCAGGACAGGGCGATCAGCCCCAGCATTTT.

The CDR3 nucleotides are TGTGCCTGGAACAGCCAGCTAGCGGGGGGTAACACCGGGGAGCTGTTTTTT. Translating it yields CAWNSQLAGGNTGELFF. The chain uses TRBV30 and TRBJ2-2, with 11 bases that match TRBD2. The trim removed 4 bases at V and 2 bases at J, leaving 9 bases unmatched. This CDR3 region has 17 residues. The germline V gene encodes CDR1 GTSNPN and CDR2 SVGIG (reference sequence). Variable domain in full (rest from reference TRBV30 and TRBJ2-2): SQTIHQWPATLVQPVGSPLSLECTVEGTSNPNLYWYRQAAGRGLQLLFYSVGIGQISSEVPQNLSASRPQDRQFILSSKKLLLSDSGFYLCAWNSQLAGGNTGELFFGEGSRLTVL.

This clone was recorded a few times. The sample holds other DNA sequences that translate to the same CDR3. The J gene is TRBJ2-2, the V gene TRBV6-6, with TRBD2 as a possible D gene (5 bases). V was shortened by 4 bases and J by 6 bases, with 9 bases between the two germline ends. The germline CDR1 and CDR2 sequences are MNHNY and SVGAGI (reference sequence). The CDR3 length is 13 residues. CDR3 protein: CASSSRGAGELFF. The CDR3 bases are TGTGCCAGCAGTTCCCGGGGAGCCGGGGAGCTGTTTTTT.

The rearrangement uses TRBV19 and TRBJ1-1; D perhaps matches TRBD1 (6 bases). The V end lost 3 bases, the J end lost 4 bases, and 15 bases lay between the germline ends. The length of the CDR3 is 15 residues. CDR1 LNHDA and CDR2 SQIVND come from the germline V gene (reference sequence). CDR3 coding DNA: TGTGCCAGTAGTATCGAGGACAGAAGGGGCACTGAAGCTTTCTTT. Its translation is CASSIEDRRGTEAFF.

The J gene is TRBJ2-4, the V gene TRBV7-2; 8 positions agree with TRBD2. The CDR3 extends over 15 amino acids. The germline CDR1 and CDR2 sequences are SGHTA and FQGNSA. V shed 5 bases and J 3 bases; nucleotides not matched to a gene: 6. For the CDR3, the DNA is TGTGCCAGCAGCCCCCGTAGCGGGGTCAAAAACATTCAGTACTTC. This sequence encodes CASSPRSGVKNIQYF.

The chain employs TRBV14 and TRBJ1-2, with 7 bases that match TRBD1. This CDR3 spans 13 amino acids. V shed 4 bases, J shed 3 bases, and the junction held 2 bases outside the gene matches. Germline CDR1 SGHDN, CDR2 FVKESK. The CDR3 DNA is TGTGCCAGCAGCCCGGGACAGCACTATGGCTACACCTTC. Amino acid sequence: CASSPGQHYGYTF.